One sample yielded the 25 T cell receptor beta chains listed below, sequenced in a study of T-cell reconstitution after alpha-beta-depleted transplantation in children. Preparation of the TCRbeta library used unique molecular identifiers. TCRdb reprocessed the PCR reads via MiXCR and lists one record per CDR3 protein. The sample includes more than 90,000 distinct CDR3 sequences, roughly 7.7% of them seen just once. The sequencing used PBMCs from the stem cell graft donor, collected from the stem cell graft. All receptors derive from a human donor who donated a stem cell graft to a child with congenital amegakaryocytic thrombocytopenia.

This clonotype was seen at least ten times. The chain combines TRBV20-1 with TRBJ1-3; no reliable D call. V dropped 1 base and J dropped 3 bases, with 10 bases sitting between them. There are 14 residues in the CDR3. Germline V lookup: CDR1 DFQATT, CDR2 SNEGSKA (reference sequence). In DNA, the CDR3 is TGCAGTGCTAGAGCCCCGGGATTTGGAAACACCATATATTTT. Amino acid sequence: CSARAPGFGNTIYF.

The table lists this clonotype with many counts. CDR3 loop: CASSFSRSRYNEQFF. In nucleotides, the CDR3 is TGCGCCAGCAGCTTCAGCAGGTCCCGCTACAATGAGCAGTTCTTC. The V call is TRBV5-1, the J call TRBJ2-1; D ambiguous. V lost 2 bases and J lost 3, with 12 bases in between. The length of the CDR3 is 15 residues. Per germline, CDR1 SGHRS and CDR2 YFSETQ.

This clonotype was seen at least ten times. The gene calls are TRBV5-1 and TRBJ1-1; D not certain. V shed 0 bases and J shed 4 bases, with 10 bases lying between them. CDR1 and CDR2 from the germline V gene are SGHRS and YFSETQ. This CDR3 comprises 14 residues. CDR3 coding DNA: TGCGCCAGCAGCTTGGTTCCAGATTTCACTGAAGCTTTCTTT. It translates to CASSLVPDFTEAFF.

This clonotype came up many times. The gene calls are TRBV12-3 or TRBV12-4 and TRBJ1-3; D ambiguous. Trimming cost V 5 bases and J 4 bases, with 12 bases left between them. CDR3 size: 14 residues. CDR3 sequence reads: CASSRVSVGNTIYF. The DNA for the CDR3 is TGTGCCAGCAGTCGGGTGTCGGTCGGAAACACCATATATTTT.

In this sample, this clonotype turned up many times. This chain joins TRBV6-2 or TRBV6-3 and TRBJ2-5; 7 positions match TRBD2. The CDR3 is 13 residues long. Trimming removed 9 bases from V and 5 bases from J; junction bases left unmatched: 9. Germline loops: CDR1 MNHEY, CDR2 SVGEGT. This CDR3 is CARVSGLGETQYF. The CDR3 region has the DNA TGTGCCAGGGTTAGCGGGCTTGGGGAGACCCAGTACTTC.

There are many counts of this clonotype. This chain's CDR3 is CASMNGAYEQYF. The CDR3 DNA sequence: TGTGCCAGCATGAACGGGGCCTACGAGCAGTACTTC. The genes are TRBV3-1 and TRBJ2-7; possibly TRBD2 for D (5 bases). CDR3 size: 12 residues. Trimming removed 7 bases from V and 2 bases from J, with 9 bases in between. Germline V gene data show CDR1 as LGHDT and CDR2 as YNNKEL (reference sequence).

The table lists this clonotype with many counts. This chain links TRBV12-3 or TRBV12-4 with TRBJ2-1; a possible D gene is TRBD2 (5 bases). The CDR3 loop spans 14 amino acids. V lost 5 bases, J lost 8 bases, and 16 bases lay in between. This CDR3 is CASSIRDGRDEQFF. DNA for the CDR3: TGTGCCAGCAGTATCCGGGATGGGAGAGATGAGCAGTTCTTC.

This clonotype occurred many times. DNA of the CDR3: TGCGCCAGCAGCTTAGGGGCCTCCTACGAGCAGTACTTC. Its protein product is CASSLGASYEQYF. The chain couples TRBV5-1 to TRBJ2-7; possibly TRBD1 for D (5 bases). From germline, CDR1 is SGHRS and CDR2 YFSETQ. Trimming took 2 bases from V and 0 from J, leaving 6 bases between them. The CDR3 is 13 amino acids.

The chain has TRBV7-9 and TRBJ1-3; D is undetermined. The germline V gene encodes CDR1 SEHNR and CDR2 FQNEAQ (reference sequence). The V end was cut by 5 bases, the J end by 4 bases, with 12 bases between. The CDR3 contains 14 residues. The CDR3 reads CASSPAELGNTIYF. As DNA, the CDR3 is TGTGCCAGCAGCCCCGCCGAGCTAGGAAACACCATATATTTT.

This clonotype was seen at least ten times. The chain combines TRBV5-1 with TRBJ1-3; unclear D gene. The germline V gene has CDR1 SGHRS and CDR2 YFSETQ. The CDR3 is 15 amino acids. V shed 1 base and J shed 3 bases, with 11 bases lying between them. CDR3: CASSLRPGSGNTIYF. As DNA, the CDR3 is TGCGCCAGCAGCTTGCGCCCGGGGAGTGGAAACACCATATATTTT.

The chain employs TRBV5-4 and TRBJ2-3; TRBD1 matches at 9 bases. The germline V gene has CDR1 SGHNT and CDR2 YYREEE (reference sequence). V shed 9 bases and J 4 bases; nucleotides not matched to a gene: 15. CDR3 length: 16 amino acids. The CDR3 bases are TGTGCCATCGGCTTGACCGGGACAGGGTTTTCAGATACGCAGTATTTT. Its protein is CAIGLTGTGFSDTQYF.

This clonotype occurred many times. This CDR3 reads CASSFGLAGSHTDTQYF. Written as DNA, the CDR3 is TGTGCCAGCAGTTTCGGACTAGCGGGGTCCCACACAGATACGCAGTATTTT. This chain joins TRBV12-3 or TRBV12-4 and TRBJ2-3, with 12 bases fitting TRBD2. V lost 3 bases and J lost 2; bases outside the gene matches: 6. The CDR3 has 17 amino acids.

This clonotype was recorded at least ten times. V gene TRBV28 combines with J gene TRBJ2-3, with D unclear. V was pared by 4 bases and J by 2 bases, with 10 bases between. CDR1 and CDR2 from the germline V gene are MDHEN and SYDVKM. This CDR3 spans 14 amino acids. CDR3 sequence: CASSSTLPTDTQYF. The CDR3 nucleotides are TGTGCCAGCAGTTCCACCCTACCCACAGATACGCAGTATTTT.

This clonotype was detected ten times or more. The V gene is TRBV7-6, the J gene TRBJ2-3, with TRBD2 identical over 7 bases. Germline V gene sequence: CDR1 SGHVS, CDR2 FNYEAQ. With 1 base clipped from V and 8 bases from J, the junction kept 0 bases outside the gene matches. The CDR3 runs 12 residues. CDR3 amino acids: CASSLGGGTQYF. CDR3 bases: TGTGCCAGCAGCTTAGGCGGGGGTACGCAGTATTTT.

Ten or more counts support this clonotype. At one end, the junction sequence differs from germline, possibly due to a read error. This chain links TRBV28 with TRBJ2-7; D is undetermined. The CDR3 totals 11 residues. Germline CDR1 and CDR2: MDHEN and SYDVKM. DNA of the CDR3: TGTGCCAGCAGTCAGACACGTCTGTGGCACTTC. Translating it yields CASSQTRLWHF.

This clonotype was recorded a few times. One base away lies a much larger clone, so this may be a sequencing read error. The chain employs TRBV5-1 and TRBJ2-4, with 7 bases fitting TRBD1. Germline V gene sequence: CDR1 SGHRS, CDR2 YFSETQ. The CDR3 consists of 13 residues. V gave up 0 bases and J gave up 12 bases; unmatched junction bases: 6. CDR3 DNA: TGCGCCAGCAGCTTGGAGGGGTGGGACAGTCAGTACTTC. Protein product: CASSLEGWDSQYF.

Regarding this clonotype: A much larger clone is a single base away; this may be a read error. In this CDR3 the conserved last residue, phenylalanine or tryptophan, is missing, so a read error is likely. The limits of the CDR3 on the DNA are not certain, so only TCRdb's listed CDR3 is given. The gene calls are TRBV6-1 and TRBJ2-1. 10 amino acids form the CDR3, both terminal residues included. Germline V CDR1 and CDR2: MNHNS, SASEGT. The CDR3 spells CASSERHLFL.

Ten or more counts support this clonotype. The genes are TRBV5-5 and TRBJ1-1; D gene ambiguous. Trimming left V 4 bases short and J 7 bases short, with 17 bases between. Per the germline V gene, CDR1 is SGHKS and CDR2 is YYEKEE (reference sequence). The CDR3 is 14 residues long. The CDR3 spells CASSEPPLYREAFF. The CDR3 DNA is TGTGCCAGCAGCGAACCACCCCTCTACCGTGAAGCTTTCTTT.

This clonotype was counted at least ten times. The V call is TRBV11-2, the J call TRBJ2-1, with 8 positions matching TRBD2. The CDR3 is 15 amino acids. The V gene end was trimmed by 3 bases and the J gene end by 6 bases; junction bases not matched to a gene: 7. In germline, CDR1 is SGHAT, CDR2 FQNNGV. The CDR3 loop reads CASSFGSGNSNEQFF. The DNA of the CDR3 is TGTGCCAGCAGCTTCGGTAGCGGGAATTCCAATGAGCAGTTCTTC. Together with reference TRBV11-2 and TRBJ2-1, the CDR3 gives the full variable domain: EAGVAQSPRYKIIEKRQSVAFWCNPISGHATLYWYQQILGQGPKLLIQFQNNGVVDDSQLPKDRFSAERLKGVDSTLKIQPAKLEDSAVYLCASSFGSGNSNEQFFGPGTRLTVL.

This clonotype was found many times. V gene TRBV28 combines with J gene TRBJ2-7, with 9 bases identical to TRBD1. The J segment lost 2 bases and the V segment lost 4 bases, leaving 3 bases of the junction unmatched. The CDR3 runs to 14 residues. Per the germline V gene, CDR1 is MDHEN and CDR2 is SYDVKM. CDR3 region: CASSWDRDTYEQYF. The CDR3 coding sequence is TGTGCCAGCAGTTGGGACAGGGATACCTACGAGCAGTACTTC.

This clonotype has a count of ten or more. The chain has TRBV29-1 and TRBJ1-2, with 9 bases identical to TRBD1. Germline trimming cut 7 bases from V and 1 base from J; bases unmatched to any gene: 4. This CDR3 is built from 13 residues. Germline CDR1 SQVTM, CDR2 ANQGSEA. CDR3 nucleotide sequence: TGCAGCGCCCGGACAGGGGATAACTATGGCTACACCTTC. Residues: CSARTGDNYGYTF.

This clonotype was seen many times. This chain links TRBV12-3 or TRBV12-4 with TRBJ2-7; D unresolved. V lost 5 bases, J lost 0 bases, and 11 bases lay in between. CDR3 size: 14 residues. The CDR3: CASSPSRSSYEQYF. The CDR3 DNA follows: TGTGCCAGCAGTCCCAGCAGGAGCTCCTACGAGCAGTACTTC.

This clonotype was detected ten times or more. This chain uses TRBV6-2 or TRBV6-3 with TRBJ2-3; the D gene is possibly TRBD1 (6 bases). The CDR3 is 15 residues long. Germline CDR1 MNHEY, CDR2 SVGEGT. V dropped 6 bases and J dropped 5 bases, with 18 bases sitting between them. CDR3 bases: TGTGCCAGCAGCCATGATGGGGGCGCGGTAGATACGCAGTATTTT. Protein product: CASSHDGGAVDTQYF.

This clonotype was seen at least ten times. V and J are TRBV12-3 or TRBV12-4 and TRBJ1-3, with D hard to call. This CDR3 region has 15 residues. V was pared by 2 bases and J by 0 bases, with 8 bases between. The CDR3 coding sequence is TGTGCCAGCAGTTTATTTAGGAGCTCTGGAAACACCATATATTTT. Protein sequence: CASSLFRSSGNTIYF.

In regard to this clonotype: The germline gene is not matched at one end of the junction; a read error may be the cause. J is TRBJ2-7 and V is TRBV7-9; no clear D gene. CDR1 SEHNR and CDR2 FQNEAQ come from the germline V gene (reference sequence). The CDR3 is 13 amino acids. The CDR3 bases are TGTGCCATCAGCTTTGGGCTCAACTGCGAGCAGTACTTC. This gives the protein CAISFGLNCEQYF.